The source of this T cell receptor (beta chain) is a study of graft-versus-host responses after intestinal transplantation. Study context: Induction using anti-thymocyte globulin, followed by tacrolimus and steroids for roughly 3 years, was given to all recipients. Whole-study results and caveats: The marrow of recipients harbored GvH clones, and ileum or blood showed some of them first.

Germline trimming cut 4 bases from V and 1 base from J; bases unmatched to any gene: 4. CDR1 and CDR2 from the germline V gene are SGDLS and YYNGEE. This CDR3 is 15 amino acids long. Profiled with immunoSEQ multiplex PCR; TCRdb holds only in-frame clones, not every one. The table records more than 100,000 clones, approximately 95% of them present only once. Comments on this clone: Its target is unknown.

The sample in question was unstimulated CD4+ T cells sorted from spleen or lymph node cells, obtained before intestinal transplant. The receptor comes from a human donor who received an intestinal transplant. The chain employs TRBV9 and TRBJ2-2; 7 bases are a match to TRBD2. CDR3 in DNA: TGTGCCAGCAGCAACTTAGCGGGGAACACCGGGGAGCTGTTTTTT. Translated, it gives CASSNLAGNTGELFF.